This TCR beta chain was retrieved from a study of shared clonotypes between healthy human individuals. Study-level findings and limits: The four-donor shared clonotypes exceeded non-shared clonotypes in generation probability, with non-shared ones scoring lower.

Notes on this clone: Its antigen is currently unknown.

Germline CDR1 SGHAT, CDR2 FQNNGV. The CDR3 contains 15 residues. Trimming shortened V by 1 base and J by 7 bases, and 16 bases separated the two germline ends. A roughly 200 ng quantity of DNA, approximately 29,000 T cell genomes, went into the sorted-subset replicate PCRs. Clones were read by immunoSEQ multiplex PCR, and TCRdb kept only the in-frame ones, dropping some. In the table there are some 2,500,000 clones, about nine tenths of which are singletons. The gene calls are TRBV11-2 and TRBJ1-1, with D perhaps matching TRBD1 (5 bases). The clonotype comes from a man between 18 and 29 years old in good health. Some clones in this sample may be carry-over from other donors' samples. Sequencing was done on a sample of naive CD4+ T cells from PBMCs. Subset specified: CD45RA+ positively selected. CDR3 sequence reads: CASSLVKGSSYEAFF. The CDR3 DNA sequence: TGTGCCAGCAGCTTAGTGAAGGGGTCGTCATATGAAGCTTTCTTT.